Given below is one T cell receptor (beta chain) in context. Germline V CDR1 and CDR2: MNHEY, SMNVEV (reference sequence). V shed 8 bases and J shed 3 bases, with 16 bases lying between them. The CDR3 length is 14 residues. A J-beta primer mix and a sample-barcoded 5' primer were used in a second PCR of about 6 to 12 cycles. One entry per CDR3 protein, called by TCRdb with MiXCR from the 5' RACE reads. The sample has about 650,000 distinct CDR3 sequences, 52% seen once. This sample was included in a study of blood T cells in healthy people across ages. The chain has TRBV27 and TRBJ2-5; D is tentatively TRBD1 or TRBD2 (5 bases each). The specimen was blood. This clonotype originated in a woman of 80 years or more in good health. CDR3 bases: TGTGCCAGCTCGGCCCGGGACGGCGAAGAGACCCAGTACTTC. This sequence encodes CASSARDGEETQYF.